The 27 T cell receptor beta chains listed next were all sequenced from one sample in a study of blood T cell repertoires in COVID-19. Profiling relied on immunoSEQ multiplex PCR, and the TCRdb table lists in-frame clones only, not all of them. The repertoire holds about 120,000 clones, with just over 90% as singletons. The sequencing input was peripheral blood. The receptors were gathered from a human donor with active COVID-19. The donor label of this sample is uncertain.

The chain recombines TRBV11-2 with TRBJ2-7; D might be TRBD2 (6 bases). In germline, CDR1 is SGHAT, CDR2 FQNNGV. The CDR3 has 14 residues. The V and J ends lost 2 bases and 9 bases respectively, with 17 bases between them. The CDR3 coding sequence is TGTGCCAGCAGCTTAAAGGCAGGGAGGACGGCGCAGTACTTC. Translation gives CASSLKAGRTAQYF.

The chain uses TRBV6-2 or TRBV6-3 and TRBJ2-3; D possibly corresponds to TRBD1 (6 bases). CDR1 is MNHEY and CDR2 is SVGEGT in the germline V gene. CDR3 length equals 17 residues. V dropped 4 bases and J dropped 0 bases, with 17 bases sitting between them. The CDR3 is CASSFYPTGTSTDTQYF. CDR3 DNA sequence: TGTGCCAGCAGTTTTTATCCGACAGGTACTAGCACAGATACGCAGTATTTT.

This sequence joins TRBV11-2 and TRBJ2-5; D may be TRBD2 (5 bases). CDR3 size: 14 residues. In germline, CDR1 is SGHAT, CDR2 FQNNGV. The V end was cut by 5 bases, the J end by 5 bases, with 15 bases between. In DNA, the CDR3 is TGTGCCAGCAGCCCTCCGGGGAGTGGTGAGACCCAGTACTTC. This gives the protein CASSPPGSGETQYF.

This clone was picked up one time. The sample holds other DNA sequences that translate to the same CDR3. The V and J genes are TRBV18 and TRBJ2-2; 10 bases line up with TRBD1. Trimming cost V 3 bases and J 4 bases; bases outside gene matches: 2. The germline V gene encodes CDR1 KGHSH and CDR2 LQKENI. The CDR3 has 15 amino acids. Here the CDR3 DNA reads TGTGCCAGCTCACCCCGACAGGGGGCCACCGGGGAGCTGTTTTTT. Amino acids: CASSPRQGATGELFF. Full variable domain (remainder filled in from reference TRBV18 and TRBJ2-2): NAGVMQNPRHLVRRRGQEARLRCSPMKGHSHVYWYRQLPEEGLKFMVYLQKENIIDESGMPKERFSAEFPKEGPSILRIQQVVRGDSAAYFCASSPRQGATGELFFGEGSRLTVL.

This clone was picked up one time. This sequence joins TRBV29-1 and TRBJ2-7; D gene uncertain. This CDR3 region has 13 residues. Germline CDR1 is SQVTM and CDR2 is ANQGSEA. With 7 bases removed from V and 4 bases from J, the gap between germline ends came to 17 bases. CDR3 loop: CSALITTSYEQYF. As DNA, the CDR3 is TGCAGCGCTCTCATAACTACATCATACGAGCAGTACTTC.

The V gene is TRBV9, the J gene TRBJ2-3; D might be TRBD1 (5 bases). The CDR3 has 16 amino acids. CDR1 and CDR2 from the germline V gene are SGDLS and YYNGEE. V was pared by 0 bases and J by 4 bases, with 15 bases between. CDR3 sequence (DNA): TGTGCCAGCAGCGTAGCCCATAGCTGGGGCCCAGATACGCAGTATTTT. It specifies CASSVAHSWGPDTQYF.

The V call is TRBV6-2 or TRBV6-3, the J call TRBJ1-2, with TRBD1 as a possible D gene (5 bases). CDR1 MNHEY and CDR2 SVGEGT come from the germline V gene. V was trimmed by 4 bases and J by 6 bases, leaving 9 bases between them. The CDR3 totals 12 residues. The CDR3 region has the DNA TGTGCCAGCAGTTGGGCCAGGGATGGCTACACCTTC. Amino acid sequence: CASSWARDGYTF.

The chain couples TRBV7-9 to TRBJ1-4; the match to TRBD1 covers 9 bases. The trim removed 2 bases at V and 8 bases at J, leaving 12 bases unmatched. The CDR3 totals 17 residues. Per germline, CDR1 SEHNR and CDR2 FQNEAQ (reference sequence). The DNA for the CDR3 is TGTGCCAGCAGCTTAAAGCGCGTAACAGGGGGCCGGGAAAAACTGTTTTTT. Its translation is CASSLKRVTGGREKLFF.

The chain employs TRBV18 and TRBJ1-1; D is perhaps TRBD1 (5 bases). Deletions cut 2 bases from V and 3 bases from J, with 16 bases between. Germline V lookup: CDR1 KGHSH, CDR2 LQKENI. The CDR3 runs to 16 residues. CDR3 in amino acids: CASSPGWAGMDTEAFF. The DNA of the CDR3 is TGTGCCAGCTCACCAGGCTGGGCAGGGATGGACACTGAAGCTTTCTTT.

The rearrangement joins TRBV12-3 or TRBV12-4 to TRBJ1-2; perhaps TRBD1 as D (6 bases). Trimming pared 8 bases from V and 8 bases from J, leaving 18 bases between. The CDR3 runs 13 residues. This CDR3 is CASHDTGIEGYTF. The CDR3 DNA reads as TGTGCCAGCCACGATACAGGGATTGAGGGCTACACCTTC.

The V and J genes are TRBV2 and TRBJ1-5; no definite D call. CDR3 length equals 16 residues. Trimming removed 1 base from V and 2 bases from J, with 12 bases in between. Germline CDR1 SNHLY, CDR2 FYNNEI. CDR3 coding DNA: TGTGCCAGCAGTGAAGGTTATATGGGAGGCAATCAGCCCCAGCATTTT. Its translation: CASSEGYMGGNQPQHF.

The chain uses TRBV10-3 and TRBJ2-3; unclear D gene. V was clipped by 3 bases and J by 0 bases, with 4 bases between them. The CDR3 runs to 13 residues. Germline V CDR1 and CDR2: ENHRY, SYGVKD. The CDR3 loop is CAISDTSTDTQYF. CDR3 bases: TGTGCCATCAGTGACACTAGCACAGATACGCAGTATTTT.

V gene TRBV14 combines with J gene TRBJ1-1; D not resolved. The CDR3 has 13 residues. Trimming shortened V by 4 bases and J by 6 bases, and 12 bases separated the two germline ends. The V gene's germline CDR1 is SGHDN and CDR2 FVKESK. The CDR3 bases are TGTGCCAGCAGCCGACATTGGGCCGCTGAAGCTTTCTTT. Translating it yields CASSRHWAAEAFF. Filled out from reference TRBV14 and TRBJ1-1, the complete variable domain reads EAGVTQFPSHSVIEKGQTVTLRCDPISGHDNLYWYRRVMGKEIKFLLHFVKESKQDESGMPNNRFLAERTGGTYSTLKVQPAELEDSGVYFCASSRHWAAEAFFGQGTRLTVV.

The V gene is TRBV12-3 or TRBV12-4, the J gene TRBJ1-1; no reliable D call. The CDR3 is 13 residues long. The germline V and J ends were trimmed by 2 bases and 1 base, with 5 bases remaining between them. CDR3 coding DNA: TGTGCCAGCAGTTTACGGGAGAACACTGAAGCTTTCTTT. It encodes CASSLRENTEAFF.

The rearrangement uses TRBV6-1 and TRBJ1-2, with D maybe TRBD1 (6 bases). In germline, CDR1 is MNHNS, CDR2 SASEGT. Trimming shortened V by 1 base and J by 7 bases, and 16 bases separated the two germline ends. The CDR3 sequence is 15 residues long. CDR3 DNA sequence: TGTGCCAGCAGTGAAGAGGCAGGGGCGGGGGGTGGCTACACCTTC. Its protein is CASSEEAGAGGGYTF.

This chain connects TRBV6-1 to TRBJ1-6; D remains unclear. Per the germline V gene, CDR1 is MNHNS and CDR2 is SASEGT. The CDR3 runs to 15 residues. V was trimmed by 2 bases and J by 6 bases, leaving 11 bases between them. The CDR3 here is CASSEWRISNSPLHF. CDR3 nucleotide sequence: TGTGCCAGCAGTGAATGGAGGATCAGTAATTCACCCCTCCACTTT.

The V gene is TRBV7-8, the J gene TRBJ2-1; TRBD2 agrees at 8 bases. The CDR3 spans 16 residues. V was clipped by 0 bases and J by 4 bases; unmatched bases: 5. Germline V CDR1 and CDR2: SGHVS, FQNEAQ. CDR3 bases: TGTGCCAGCAGCTTAGCTGGGCGGGGGGCATACAATGAGCAGTTCTTC. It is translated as CASSLAGRGAYNEQFF.

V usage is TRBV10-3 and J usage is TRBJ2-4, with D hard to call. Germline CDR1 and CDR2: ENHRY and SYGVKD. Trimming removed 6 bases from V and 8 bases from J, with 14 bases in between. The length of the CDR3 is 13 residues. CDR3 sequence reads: CAISLETDDIQYF. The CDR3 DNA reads TGTGCCATCAGCCTAGAAACTGACGACATTCAGTACTTC.

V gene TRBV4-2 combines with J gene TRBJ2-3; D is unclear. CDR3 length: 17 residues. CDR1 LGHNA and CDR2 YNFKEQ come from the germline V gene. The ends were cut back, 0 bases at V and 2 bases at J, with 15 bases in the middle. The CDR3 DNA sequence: TGTGCCAGCAGCCAAGATTGGAGTAACTATTACACAGATACGCAGTATTTT. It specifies CASSQDWSNYYTDTQYF.

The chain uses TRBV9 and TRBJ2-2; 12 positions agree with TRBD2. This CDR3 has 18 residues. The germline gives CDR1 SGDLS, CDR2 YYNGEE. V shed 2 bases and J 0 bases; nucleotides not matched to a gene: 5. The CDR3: CASSVTPSGGANTGELFF. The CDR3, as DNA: TGTGCCAGCAGCGTGACCCCTAGCGGGGGGGCGAACACCGGGGAGCTGTTTTTT.

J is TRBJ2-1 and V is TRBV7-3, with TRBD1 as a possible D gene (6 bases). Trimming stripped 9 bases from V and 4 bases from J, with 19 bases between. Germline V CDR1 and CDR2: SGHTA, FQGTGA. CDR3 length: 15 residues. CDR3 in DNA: TGTGCCAGGTACAGGGTAAATAGCTATTACAATGAGCAGTTCTTC. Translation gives CARYRVNSYYNEQFF. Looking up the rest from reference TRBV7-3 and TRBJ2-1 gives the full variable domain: GAGVSQTPSNKVTEKGKYVELRCDPISGHTALYWYRQSLGQGPEFLIYFQGTGAADDSGLPNDRFFAVRPEGSVSTLKIQRTERGDSAVYLCARYRVNSYYNEQFFGPGTRLTVL.

The CDR3 reads CSPTGGTELFF. DNA for the CDR3: TGCAGTCCTACTGGGGGGACGGAACTGTTTTTT. The rearrangement links TRBV20-1 to TRBJ1-4; D is perhaps TRBD1 (5 bases). This CDR3 contains 11 residues. Looked up from germline, CDR1 is DFQATT and CDR2 is SNEGSKA (reference sequence). Trimming took 8 bases from V and 12 from J, leaving 16 bases between them.

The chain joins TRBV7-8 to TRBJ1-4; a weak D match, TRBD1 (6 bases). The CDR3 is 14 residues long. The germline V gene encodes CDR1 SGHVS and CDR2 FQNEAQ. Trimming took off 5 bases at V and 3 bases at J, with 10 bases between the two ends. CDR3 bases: TGTGCCAGCAGCGAACAGGGCCCTAATGAAAAACTGTTTTTT. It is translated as CASSEQGPNEKLFF.

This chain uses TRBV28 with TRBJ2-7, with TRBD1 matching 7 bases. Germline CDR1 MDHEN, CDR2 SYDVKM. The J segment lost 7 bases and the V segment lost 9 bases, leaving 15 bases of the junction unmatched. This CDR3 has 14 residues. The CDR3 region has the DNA TGTGCCAGACCGACAGGGAGAAGGTGTCGTGAGCAGTACTTC. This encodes CARPTGRRCREQYF.

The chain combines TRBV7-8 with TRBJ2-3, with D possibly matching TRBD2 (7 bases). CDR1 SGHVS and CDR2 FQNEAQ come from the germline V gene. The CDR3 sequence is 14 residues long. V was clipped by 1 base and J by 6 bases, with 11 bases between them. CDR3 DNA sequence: TGTGCCAGCAGCTTAGGGGGGGGCGTGGATACGCAGTATTTT. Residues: CASSLGGGVDTQYF.

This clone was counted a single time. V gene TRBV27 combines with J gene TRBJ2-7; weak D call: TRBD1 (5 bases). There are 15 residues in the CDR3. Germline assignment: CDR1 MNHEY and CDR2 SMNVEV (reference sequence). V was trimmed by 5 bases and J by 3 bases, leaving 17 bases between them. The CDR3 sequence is CASSPRVGAGYEQYF. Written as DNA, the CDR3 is TGTGCCAGCAGTCCCCGGGTAGGGGCCGGCTACGAGCAGTACTTC.

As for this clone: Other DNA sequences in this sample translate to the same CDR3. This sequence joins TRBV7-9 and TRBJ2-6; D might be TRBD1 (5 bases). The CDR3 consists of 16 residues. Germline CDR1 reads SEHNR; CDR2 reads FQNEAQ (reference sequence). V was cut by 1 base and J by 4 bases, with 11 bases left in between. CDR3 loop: CASSLGAGSGANVLTF. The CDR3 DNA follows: TGTGCCAGCAGCTTAGGGGCAGGGTCCGGGGCCAACGTCCTGACTTTC.